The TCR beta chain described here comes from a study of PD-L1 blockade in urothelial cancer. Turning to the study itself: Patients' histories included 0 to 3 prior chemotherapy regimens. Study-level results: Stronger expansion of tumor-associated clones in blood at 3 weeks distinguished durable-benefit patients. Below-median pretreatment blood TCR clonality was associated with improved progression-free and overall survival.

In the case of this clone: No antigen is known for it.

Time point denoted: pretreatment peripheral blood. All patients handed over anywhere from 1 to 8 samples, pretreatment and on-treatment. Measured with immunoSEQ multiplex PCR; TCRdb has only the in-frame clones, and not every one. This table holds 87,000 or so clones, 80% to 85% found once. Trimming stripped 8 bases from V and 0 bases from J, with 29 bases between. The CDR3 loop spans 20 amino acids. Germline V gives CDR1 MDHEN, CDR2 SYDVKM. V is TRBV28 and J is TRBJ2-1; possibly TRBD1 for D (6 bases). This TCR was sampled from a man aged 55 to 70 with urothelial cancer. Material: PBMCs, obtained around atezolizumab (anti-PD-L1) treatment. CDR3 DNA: TGTGCCAGCGGCCTTTTCGGGACACTCCAAAGGATTAGCTCCTACAATGAGCAGTTCTTC. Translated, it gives CASGLFGTLQRISSYNEQFF. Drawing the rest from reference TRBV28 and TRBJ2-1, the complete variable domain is DVKVTQSSRYLVKRTGEKVFLECVQDMDHENMFWYRQDPGLGLRLIYFSYDVKMKEKGDIPEGYSVSREKKERFSLILESASTNQTSMYLCASGLFGTLQRISSYNEQFFGPGTRLTVL.